Each of the 32 T cell receptor beta chains below was sequenced from the same sample in a study of blood T cell repertoires in COVID-19. Clones were sequenced by immunoSEQ multiplex PCR, and TCRdb holds only the in-frame ones, with some missing. Here the sample spans over 200,000 clones, approximately 80% being singletons. The sample was PBMCs or T cells enriched from blood (not recorded which). Every receptor here comes from a man in his fifties or sixties who had recovered from COVID-19.

The chain combines TRBV3-1 (or the pseudogene TRBV3-2) with TRBJ2-3; D is possibly TRBD2 (7 bases). This CDR3 comprises 18 residues. Between the trimmed V and J ends, which lost 3 bases and 4 bases, there was a span of 23 bases. Germline loops: CDR1 LGHDT, CDR2 YNNKEL (reference sequence). The CDR3 bases are TGTGCCAGCAGCCAGGCCGGGAGAACGGGGGGCCAGGCAGATACGCAGTATTTT. Translating gives CASSQAGRTGGQADTQYF.

The genes are TRBV19 and TRBJ1-1, with 8 bases matching TRBD1. After removal of 5 bases from V and 5 bases from J, the junction contained 7 bases not matched to a gene. The CDR3 has 14 amino acids. The V gene's germline CDR1 is LNHDA and CDR2 SQIVND (reference sequence). This chain's CDR3 is CASSRQGAWTEAFF. In DNA, the CDR3 is TGTGCCAGTAGTCGGCAGGGGGCTTGGACTGAAGCTTTCTTT. Full variable domain (remainder filled in from reference TRBV19 and TRBJ1-1): DGGITQSPKYLFRKEGQNVTLSCEQNLNHDAMYWYRQDPGQGLRLIYYSQIVNDFQKGDIAEGYSVSREKKESFPLTVTSAQKNPTAFYLCASSRQGAWTEAFFGQGTRLTVV.

V and J are TRBV15 and TRBJ2-3; D gene unclear. Trimming shortened V by 0 bases and J by 3 bases, and 16 bases separated the two germline ends. CDR3 length equals 17 residues. In germline, CDR1 is LNHNV, CDR2 YYDKDF (reference sequence). As DNA, the CDR3 is TGTGCCACCAGCAGAGACCCCGGCCTAGTAGTAACAGATACGCAGTATTTT. Encoded protein: CATSRDPGLVVTDTQYF.

This clone was picked up a small number of times. The V and J genes are TRBV5-4 and TRBJ1-2, with TRBD1 identical over 8 bases. This CDR3 region has 16 residues. CDR1 is SGHNT and CDR2 is YYREEE in the germline V gene (reference sequence). V lost 4 bases, J lost 4 bases, and 12 bases stayed unmatched. The CDR3 reads CASSRGTGTLVYGYTF. The CDR3 region has the DNA TGTGCCAGCAGCAGAGGGACAGGAACCCTAGTCTATGGCTACACCTTC. The whole variable domain, remainder taken from reference TRBV5-4 and TRBJ1-2, is ETGVTQSPTHLIKTRGQQVTLRCSSQSGHNTVSWYQQALGQGPQFIFQYYREEENGRGNFPPRFSGLQFPNYSSELNVNALELDDSALYLCASSRGTGTLVYGYTFGSGTRLTVV.

This chain uses TRBV2 with TRBJ2-5, with D uncertain. Germline-derived CDR1 and CDR2 are SNHLY and FYNNEI. This CDR3 contains 14 residues. Deletions cut 6 bases from V and 5 bases from J, with 16 bases between. For the CDR3, the DNA is TGTGCCAGCAGCCCAACGTTTAGCCGGGAGACCCAGTACTTC. Translating gives CASSPTFSRETQYF. The variable domain in full, completed from reference TRBV2 and TRBJ2-5, reads EPEVTQTPSHQVTQMGQEVILRCVPISNHLYFYWYRQILGQKVEFLVSFYNNEISEKSEIFDDQFSVERPDGSNFTLKIRSTKLEDSAMYFCASSPTFSRETQYFGPGTRLLVL.

The chain has TRBV7-2 and TRBJ2-3; 9 bases align to TRBD2. Germline V lookup: CDR1 SGHTA, CDR2 FQGNSA. The CDR3 totals 18 residues. After removal of 1 base from V and 0 bases from J, the junction contained 8 bases not matched to a gene. The CDR3 region is CASSLGPWRGGSTDTQYF. CDR3 sequence (DNA): TGTGCCAGCAGCTTAGGGCCTTGGCGGGGGGGAAGCACAGATACGCAGTATTTT.

The chain links TRBV29-1 to TRBJ2-1; weak D call: TRBD1 (5 bases). Germline loops: CDR1 SQVTM, CDR2 ANQGSEA. This CDR3 region has 12 residues. Trimming took 6 bases from V and 7 from J, leaving 13 bases between them. The CDR3 region has the DNA TGCAGCGTAGACAGACACGGAAATGAGCAGTTCTTC. Translating it yields CSVDRHGNEQFF.

This clone has a handful of counts. The V call is TRBV7-6, the J call TRBJ2-7; 9 bases align to TRBD1. CDR1 and CDR2 from the germline V gene are SGHVS and FNYEAQ. V lost 5 bases and J lost 5; bases outside the gene matches: 13. The CDR3 is 16 amino acids. The CDR3 region is CASSEVTGGGRNEQYF. The CDR3 DNA is TGTGCCAGCAGCGAAGTAACAGGGGGCGGAAGAAACGAGCAGTACTTC.

The gene calls are TRBV3-1 (or the pseudogene TRBV3-2) and TRBJ1-1, with 8 positions matching TRBD1. This CDR3 has 16 residues. CDR1 is LGHDT, CDR2 YNNKEL, per germline (reference sequence). The junction had 14 bases not matched to a gene; V was cut back by 8 bases and J by 3 bases. The CDR3 sequence: CASRPTDRGGYTEAFF. As DNA, the CDR3 is TGTGCCAGCCGCCCCACCGACAGGGGTGGTTACACTGAAGCTTTCTTT.

This clone appeared once. CDR3 protein: CASSLQRGDYEQYF. In DNA form, the CDR3 reads TGTGCCAGCAGTTTACAGCGGGGGGACTACGAGCAGTACTTC. The V call is TRBV27, the J call TRBJ2-7, with 9 bases matching TRBD2. This CDR3 region has 14 residues. The V and J ends lost 2 bases and 3 bases, in that order; junction bases with no gene match: 2. CDR1 and CDR2 from the germline V gene are MNHEY and SMNVEV (reference sequence).

This clone was found once. The V gene is TRBV14, the J gene TRBJ1-6; 8 bases map to TRBD1. The length of the CDR3 is 21 residues. V was clipped by 0 bases and J by 6 bases; unmatched bases: 19. Germline-derived CDR1 and CDR2 are SGHDN and FVKESK. The CDR3 sequence is CASSQDSLFGRGPDPNSPLHF. The CDR3 coding sequence is TGTGCCAGCAGCCAAGATTCGCTCTTCGGCAGGGGGCCAGACCCTAATTCACCCCTCCACTTT.

The chain combines TRBV11-3 with TRBJ2-7; 7 bases are a match to TRBD2. The CDR3 covers 14 residues. Per germline, CDR1 SGHNT and CDR2 YENEEA. Unmatched junction bases numbered 8, after V lost 3 bases and J lost 6 bases. This chain's CDR3 is CASSFFVREGEQYF. In DNA form, the CDR3 reads TGTGCCAGCAGCTTTTTCGTCAGGGAGGGCGAGCAGTACTTC.

As to this clone: A junction end diverges from the germline sequence, so it may reflect a read error. The chain employs TRBV11-2 and TRBJ2-7, with D tentatively TRBD2 (5 bases). The CDR3 has 11 residues. Germline V lookup: CDR1 SGHAT, CDR2 FQNNGV. The CDR3 DNA reads TGTGCCAGCAGCCTTAGAGGGCAGGACGGATTC. Residues: CASSLRGQDGF.

This chain joins TRBV7-9 and TRBJ2-7, with 8 bases that match TRBD1. The germline V gene has CDR1 SEHNR and CDR2 FQNEAQ (reference sequence). The V and J ends lost 4 bases and 1 base, in that order; junction bases with no gene match: 3. The CDR3 runs 14 residues. The DNA for the CDR3 is TGTGCCAGCAGCTCCGGACAGGGATCCTACGAGCAGTACTTC. This translates into CASSSGQGSYEQYF. Based on the CDR3 plus reference TRBV7-9 and TRBJ2-7, the full variable domain is DTGVSQNPRHKITKRGQNVTFRCDPISEHNRLYWYRQTLGQGPEFLTYFQNEAQLEKSRLLSDRFSAERPKGSFSTLEIQRTEQGDSAMYLCASSSGQGSYEQYFGPGTRLTVT.

The gene calls are TRBV4-3 and TRBJ1-4; 8 bases agree with TRBD1. The CDR3 consists of 18 residues. Germline assignment: CDR1 LGHNA and CDR2 YSLEER. The J segment lost 2 bases and the V segment lost 1 base, leaving 9 bases of the junction unmatched. CDR3 loop: CASSQVWTGWGTNEKLFF. The CDR3 nucleotides are TGCGCCAGCAGCCAAGTTTGGACAGGGTGGGGGACTAATGAAAAACTGTTTTTT.

Points on this clone: Other DNA sequences in this specimen translate into the identical CDR3. The chain uses TRBV9 and TRBJ2-7; D gene uncertain. V lost 0 bases and J 5 bases, leaving 9 bases between the germline ends. CDR1 SGDLS and CDR2 YYNGEE come from the germline V gene. The CDR3 has 13 amino acids. The CDR3 nucleotides are TGTGCCAGCAGCGTAGGTCAGGCGAACGAGCAGTACTTC. Its protein is CASSVGQANEQYF.

V usage is TRBV5-1 and J usage is TRBJ2-7, with D tentatively TRBD2 (6 bases). V gave up 5 bases and J gave up 4 bases, with 16 bases separating them. This CDR3 comprises 14 residues. CDR1 SGHRS and CDR2 YFSETQ come from the germline V gene. The CDR3: CASRRLVAPYEQYF. In nucleotides, the CDR3 is TGCGCCAGCAGGAGACTAGTAGCCCCTTACGAGCAGTACTTC.

The chain joins TRBV6-5 to TRBJ2-3, with TRBD1 matching over 9 bases. Germline V lookup: CDR1 MNHEY, CDR2 SVGAGI. Trimming removed 6 bases from V and 4 bases from J; junction bases left unmatched: 5. This CDR3 is built from 14 residues. CDR3 nucleotide sequence: TGTGCCAGCAGCGTCGACAGGGGGGCAGATACGCAGTATTTT. This encodes CASSVDRGADTQYF.

The chain is built from TRBV2 and TRBJ2-7; unclear D gene. Trimming left V 5 bases short and J 3 bases short, with 5 bases between. The germline CDR1 and CDR2 sequences are SNHLY and FYNNEI. CDR3 length: 11 amino acids. CDR3 residues: CASSFSYEQYF. The DNA for the CDR3 is TGTGCCAGCAGTTTCAGCTACGAGCAGTACTTC.

The V and J genes are TRBV7-2 and TRBJ2-2, with D unresolved. The germline V gene encodes CDR1 SGHTA and CDR2 FQGNSA. This CDR3 is 16 amino acids long. Trimming cost V 1 base and J 2 bases, with 11 bases left between them. The CDR3 DNA reads TGTGCCAGCAGCTTAGGCGGAGCCCTTAACACCGGGGAGCTGTTTTTT. Residues: CASSLGGALNTGELFF.

This chain links TRBV5-6 with TRBJ2-1; D is uncertain. Trimming left V 2 bases short and J 5 bases short, with 5 bases between. The CDR3 is 12 residues long. CDR1 is SGHDT, CDR2 YYEEEE, per germline. Written as DNA, the CDR3 is TGTGCCAGCAGCTTTCCGGACAATGAGCAGTTCTTC. It yields the protein CASSFPDNEQFF.

The V call is TRBV11-2, the J call TRBJ2-7; 10 bases fit TRBD1. This CDR3 contains 16 residues. The trim removed 5 bases at V and 6 bases at J, leaving 13 bases unmatched. CDR1 and CDR2 from the germline V gene are SGHAT and FQNNGV. The CDR3 reads CASSHPPGQGPLEQYF. The CDR3 nucleotides read TGTGCCAGCAGCCATCCCCCGGGACAGGGGCCACTCGAGCAGTACTTC.

The chain couples TRBV5-8 to TRBJ1-5, with 8 nucleotides matching TRBD1. The length of the CDR3 is 15 residues. Trimming took 6 bases from V and 2 from J; bases not matched to a gene: 7. CDR1 and CDR2 (germline): SGHTS, YDEGEE. DNA for the CDR3: TGTGCCAGCAACAGACAGGGGATTCGCAATCAGCCCCAGCATTTT. Amino acid sequence: CASNRQGIRNQPQHF.

The chain recombines TRBV6-6 with TRBJ1-6; D might be TRBD1 (6 bases). The CDR3 has 15 amino acids. Germline CDR1 is MNHNY and CDR2 is SVGAGI (reference sequence). V was shortened by 0 bases and J by 8 bases, with 11 bases between the two germline ends. The CDR3 is CASSYSEQGDSPLHF. As DNA, the CDR3 is TGTGCCAGCAGTTACTCGGAACAGGGTGATTCACCCCTCCACTTT.

The chain employs TRBV12-3 or TRBV12-4 and TRBJ1-4; 7 bases fit TRBD1. V shed 7 bases and J 8 bases; nucleotides not matched to a gene: 7. This CDR3 is built from 13 residues. The CDR3 region is CASTGGIGEKLFF. CDR3 nucleotides: TGTGCCAGCACAGGGGGTATAGGAGAAAAACTGTTTTTT.

In its sample, this clone was seen a few times. The rearrangement links TRBV30 to TRBJ1-5; D is uncertain. V lost 2 bases and J lost 3, with 8 bases in between. This CDR3 has 13 amino acids. Germline CDR1 and CDR2: GTSNPN and SVGIG (reference sequence). CDR3 DNA sequence: TGTGCCTGGAGTCGCGGATACAATCAGCCCCAGCATTTT. Amino acids: CAWSRGYNQPQHF.

In nucleotides, the CDR3 is TGTGCCAGCAGCATCGAGGTGGCGGGGGACGACAATGAGCAGTTCTTC. Its protein product is CASSIEVAGDDNEQFF. The chain employs TRBV21-1 and TRBJ2-1; the D segment call TRBD2 is taken from the table without a DNA check. TRBV21-1 is a recognized pseudogene. CDR3 length: 16 amino acids.

This chain joins TRBV19 and TRBJ2-3; D may be TRBD2 (7 bases). V gave up 7 bases and J gave up 0 bases, with 14 bases separating them. The germline V gene encodes CDR1 LNHDA and CDR2 SQIVND (reference sequence). This CDR3 region has 15 residues. Here the CDR3 reads CASIEGGASTDTQYF. The DNA for the CDR3 is TGTGCCAGTATAGAAGGGGGGGCGAGCACAGATACGCAGTATTTT.

The chain has TRBV6-2 or TRBV6-3 and TRBJ1-6; D gene ambiguous. This CDR3 region has 17 residues. Deletions cut 6 bases from V and 7 bases from J, with 22 bases between. Germline V gene data show CDR1 as MNHEY and CDR2 as SVGEGT. Here the CDR3 reads CASSLIGGFGRNSPLHF. CDR3 DNA: TGTGCCAGCAGCCTCATAGGCGGGTTTGGCCGGAATTCACCCCTCCACTTT.

The chain couples TRBV3-1 (or the pseudogene TRBV3-2) to TRBJ1-6; possible D gene TRBD1, 6 bases. Germline values: CDR1 LGHDT, CDR2 YNNKEL (reference sequence). The ends were cut back, 0 bases at V and 7 bases at J, with 13 bases in the middle. The CDR3 loop spans 16 amino acids. CDR3 region: CASSQESDRSNSPLHF. Written as DNA, the CDR3 is TGTGCCAGCAGCCAAGAGAGCGACAGGAGCAATTCACCCCTCCACTTT.

The CDR3 region has the DNA TGCGCCAGCAGCACCCGGTTCGCAAACGAGCAGTACTTC. Amino acid sequence: CASSTRFANEQYF. The chain combines TRBV5-1 with TRBJ2-7, with D uncertain. The CDR3 totals 13 residues. V was trimmed by 4 bases and J by 5 bases, leaving 13 bases between them. CDR1 is SGHRS and CDR2 is YFSETQ in the germline V gene.

This rearrangement joins TRBV9 to TRBJ1-4, with TRBD1 matching over 12 bases. The CDR3 loop spans 16 amino acids. The ends lost 4 bases at V and 8 bases at J; junction bases unmatched: 9. The germline V gene encodes CDR1 SGDLS and CDR2 YYNGEE. This chain's CDR3 is CASSPGTGGAGEKLFF. CDR3 nucleotide sequence: TGTGCCAGCAGCCCTGGGACAGGGGGCGCTGGGGAAAAACTGTTTTTT.